The rows below give T cell receptor beta chains drawn from one sample of a study of T cells in Graves' hyperthyroidism and ophthalmopathy. TCRdb called the multiplex PCR reads again in MiXCR, with one record for every CDR3 protein. The sample has some 550,000 distinct CDR3 sequences, around 20% seen once. The sequenced sample was blood. Every receptor here comes from a man aged 18 to 29 with Graves' hyperthyroidism. CDR3s include the opening cysteine and the closing phenylalanine or tryptophan. The order of the fields is D gene, V gene, clone size, J gene, CDR3 protein, CDR3 DNA. A D gene is named only where the DNA matches it firmly. The size field is filled for only some rows; it gives once, few, many or a size class.

d_call: TRBD1
v_call: TRBV19
clone_size: many
j_call: TRBJ1-1
cdr3_aa: CASSMGQGGTEAFF
cdr3_nt: TGTGCCAGTAGTATGGGACAGGGAGGCACTGAAGCTTTCTTT

d_call: .
v_call: TRBV5-5
clone_size: .
j_call: TRBJ2-2
cdr3_aa: CASSLGTQSGELFF
cdr3_nt: TGTGCCAGCAGCTTGGGGACTCAATCCGGGGAGCTGTTTTTT

d_call: .
v_call: TRBV24-1
clone_size: many
j_call: TRBJ1-1
cdr3_aa: CATSDSRGSTEAFF
cdr3_nt: TGTGCCACCAGTGACTCCAGGGGATCCACTGAAGCTTTCTTT

d_call: TRBD2
v_call: TRBV11-2
clone_size: many
j_call: TRBJ2-5
cdr3_aa: CASSLDPSGGGETQYF
cdr3_nt: TGTGCCAGCAGCTTAGACCCTAGCGGGGGCGGGGAGACCCAGTACTTC

d_call: .
v_call: TRBV20-1
clone_size: many
j_call: TRBJ2-7
cdr3_aa: CSAREGARSYEQYF
cdr3_nt: TGCAGTGCTAGAGAGGGGGCGCGGTCCTACGAGCAGTACTTC

d_call: .
v_call: TRBV12-3/TRBV12-4
clone_size: many
j_call: TRBJ2-4
cdr3_aa: CASSLAHKDIQYF
cdr3_nt: TGTGCCAGCAGTTTAGCGCATAAGGACATTCAGTACTTC

d_call: .
v_call: TRBV6-5
clone_size: few
j_call: TRBJ1-1
cdr3_aa: CASSYTRDWGTEAFF
cdr3_nt: TGTGCCAGCAGTTACACTAGGGATTGGGGCACTGAAGCTTTCTTT

d_call: .
v_call: TRBV25-1
clone_size: many
j_call: TRBJ1-1
cdr3_aa: CASTTSQGGNTEAFF
cdr3_nt: TGTGCCAGCACCACCAGCCAGGGAGGGAACACTGAAGCTTTCTTT

d_call: .
v_call: TRBV5-6
clone_size: many
j_call: TRBJ1-1
cdr3_aa: CASSLRRGLEAFF
cdr3_nt: TGTGCCAGCAGCCTTCGACGGGGATTGGAAGCTTTCTTT

d_call: .
v_call: TRBV11-3
clone_size: many
j_call: TRBJ2-5
cdr3_aa: CASSQGLPQETQYF
cdr3_nt: TGTGCCAGCAGCCAGGGACTGCCCCAAGAGACCCAGTACTTC

d_call: .
v_call: TRBV6-1
clone_size: many
j_call: TRBJ2-7
cdr3_aa: CASSEARRGGYEQYF
cdr3_nt: TGTGCCAGCAGTGAAGCGCGTCGGGGAGGCTACGAGCAGTACTTC

d_call: TRBD2
v_call: TRBV6-1
clone_size: many
j_call: TRBJ2-5
cdr3_aa: CASSRRLAGDLQETQYF
cdr3_nt: TGTGCCAGCAGCCGGCGGCTAGCGGGGGACCTCCAAGAGACCCAGTACTTC

d_call: .
v_call: TRBV11-2
clone_size: .
j_call: TRBJ2-5
cdr3_aa: CASSGSYLGETQYF
cdr3_nt: TGTGCCAGCAGCGGGTCCTACCTCGGGGAGACCCAGTACTTC

d_call: .
v_call: TRBV6-5
clone_size: many
j_call: TRBJ2-7
cdr3_aa: CASSYRRTYEQYF
cdr3_nt: TGTGCCAGCAGTTACCGGCGGACCTACGAGCAGTACTTC

d_call: .
v_call: TRBV5-1
clone_size: many
j_call: TRBJ2-2
cdr3_aa: CASSSKAGELFF
cdr3_nt: TGCGCCAGCAGTTCTAAGGCCGGGGAGCTGTTTTTT

d_call: .
v_call: TRBV5-1
clone_size: many
j_call: TRBJ2-5
cdr3_aa: CASSTRDGQETQYF
cdr3_nt: TGCGCCAGCAGCACCCGGGACGGCCAAGAGACCCAGTACTTC

d_call: TRBD1
v_call: TRBV20-1
clone_size: .
j_call: TRBJ1-2
cdr3_aa: CSATTSGTGYYGYTF
cdr3_nt: TGCAGTGCAACCACTTCCGGGACAGGGTACTATGGCTACACCTTC